This T cell receptor (beta chain) stems from a study of blood T cell repertoires in COVID-19 (TCRdb year 2020). In terms of the full investigation: Samples from collaborators originated in the United States, Italy and Spain and spanned both the acute and convalescent phases of COVID-19. The material from the prospective study consisted of cDNA or gDNA derived from T cells, B-cell-depleted T cells, or PBMCs. Subjects who had been exposed to COVID-19, were actively infected with it, or had recovered from it provided the deeply sampled blood TCRbeta repertoires that made up the dataset. A freely available public database, intended as a resource for researchers studying the immune response to SARS-CoV-2, is where the repertoires were released. Samples were obtained from the ongoing ImmuneRACE study (first 160 participants) and from about 1,300 subjects provided by 6 global collaborators. Nearly every sample came with metadata listing a de-identified subject ID, COVID-19 status, age in years and sex. Where available, HLA class I and class II types were taken from metadata supplied by the sample provider and were not determined by assay-based typing.

V and J lose 1 base and 3 bases, and a span of 10 bases separates them. The CDR3 runs 14 amino acids, cysteine and phenylalanine included. The read is trimmed to its CDR3 DNA, 42 bases read in frame from base 1. CDR1 LNHDA and CDR2 SQIVND are derived from the germline V gene (reference sequence). Collaborating institutions collected whole blood in K2EDTA tubes following their own protocols. For TCRbeta analysis, collaborators shipped samples as frozen whole blood, isolated PBMCs, or DNA extracted from either of those sample types. The immunoSEQ Assay, a bias-controlled multiplex PCR, was used to amplify TCRbeta CDR3 regions from genomic DNA. The source study handled its data this way. Within the assay, amplification of reference gene primers was used to estimate how many nucleated cells each sample contained. To quantify the absolute abundance of each unique TCRbeta CDR3 rearrangement, sequence reads were collapsed and filtered. Productive Simpson clonality was computed per sample as the square root of Simpson's diversity index over productive rearrangements. What TCRdb holds here is the immuneACCESS table cut down to in-frame rearrangements. Part of the clones is not present; checked against another copy, under half of the missing clones reflect an unresolved V gene, and the others are unexplained. The V and J calls and clone size were taken over from that table, and D and trimming were inferred from the DNA. The sample table lists around 50,000 clones, about 81% of them with a count of one. The ten largest clones capture about 20% of the sample.

Study-wide conclusions, independent of this receptor: Clinical and demographic metadata were provided uncurated, with the amount varying by source and participant.

There are many counts of this clone. The clone's antigen remains unknown. Qualities for individual bases were not recorded, and no much larger clone is one base off. The receptor chain draws on TRBV19 and TRBJ2-7; no D segment can be confidently identified. The sequenced sample was peripheral blood. The clonotype was recovered from a woman in her sixties with acute or convalescent COVID-19. The CDR3 reads CASSIALMGYEQYF. The bases read TGTGCCAGTAGTATAGCACTAATGGGCTACGAGCAGTACTTC.